This TCR beta chain was profiled in a study of T-cell memory formation after mild COVID-19. Study-wide results and limits: Clones that shrank (day 15 to 85) were balanced CD4/CD8, whereas later expanders leaned CD4+.

Each CDR3 protein gets one entry after TCRdb re-called the 5' RACE reads with MiXCR. The table has about 160,000 distinct CDR3 sequences, around a third seen once; the top ten hold 12%. The germline V gene encodes CDR1 SGHRS and CDR2 YFSETQ. V lost 3 bases to trimming and J lost 5 bases; unmatched junction nucleotides: 10. This CDR3 has 15 residues. In its sample, this clonotype was seen a few times. The antigen remains undetermined. The receptor comes from an adult woman who had mild COVID-19 (a few samples of this study predate the infection). Cell type and time point are not known. The chain is built from TRBV5-1 and TRBJ2-5; 7 bases match TRBD1. Sequenced material: PBMCs or a T cell subset sorted from them (not recorded which). Written as DNA, the CDR3 is TGCGCCAGCAGCTCGACAGGGAAAGCTGGTGAGACCCAGTACTTC. Amino acids: CASSSTGKAGETQYF.